Reported below is one T cell receptor (beta chain). Its antigen is not yet known. It has no much larger one-base neighbor in the sample; base qualities were not kept. This sample is part of a study of blood T cell repertoires in COVID-19 (TCRdb year 2020). Study-wide context: The collaborator samples originated in the United States, Italy and Spain and spanned the acute and convalescent phases of COVID-19. The material from the prospective study consisted of cDNA or gDNA derived from T cells, B-cell-depleted T cells, or PBMCs. Subjects who had been exposed to COVID-19, were actively infected with it, or had recovered from it provided the deeply sampled blood TCRbeta repertoires that made up the dataset. The repertoires were released in a freely available public database meant as a resource for research on the immune response to SARS-CoV-2. Samples came from the ongoing ImmuneRACE study (first 160 participants) plus 1,254 subjects from 6 global collaborators. A de-identified subject ID, COVID-19 status, age in years and sex were almost always included in the sample metadata. HLA class I and class II types, where available, came from metadata supplied by the sample provider rather than from assay-based typing.

Whole blood was collected in K2EDTA tubes by collaborating institutions according to the institutions' own protocols. Collaborator samples were shipped for TCRbeta analysis as frozen whole blood, isolated PBMCs, or DNA extracted from either sample type. The immunoSEQ Assay, a bias-controlled multiplex PCR, was used to amplify TCRbeta CDR3 regions from genomic DNA. In the source study's methods: The number of nucleated cells in each sample was estimated by amplification of reference gene primers within the assay. To quantify the absolute abundance of each unique TCRbeta CDR3 rearrangement, sequence reads were collapsed and filtered. For each sample, productive Simpson clonality was calculated as the square root of Simpson's diversity index over productive rearrangements. In TCRdb, the immuneACCESS table is reduced to in-frame sequences with V and J assigned. These tables do not hold every clone; where another copy was compared, an unresolved V gene accounts for under half, and the others remain unexplained. For V, J and clone size, that table is used; D and trimming come from the DNA. In all, the sample holds under 45,000 clones, and 65% to 80% of those were seen once. Roughly a quarter of the sample is held by the ten biggest clonotypes.

What the work shows at the level of the full study, not this receptor alone: The amount of clinical and demographic metadata varied by source and participant and was provided uncurated.

For CDR1 and CDR2, the germline V gene lists SNHLY and FYNNEI. At the junction V is shortened by 8 bases and J by 2 bases, with 10 bases in between. Its CDR3 holds 13 amino acids, cysteine through phenylalanine. Only CDR3 DNA is held: 39 bases, read in frame from base 1. This TCR was recovered from a man at least 80 years old with acute or convalescent COVID-19. Source material: peripheral blood. Recombination joined TRBV2 with TRBJ1-3; a tentative D match to TRBD1 spans 6 bases. The CDR3 protein is CASAGTTGNTIYF. In nucleotides, the sequence is TGTGCCAGCGCCGGGACAACTGGAAACACCATATATTTT.